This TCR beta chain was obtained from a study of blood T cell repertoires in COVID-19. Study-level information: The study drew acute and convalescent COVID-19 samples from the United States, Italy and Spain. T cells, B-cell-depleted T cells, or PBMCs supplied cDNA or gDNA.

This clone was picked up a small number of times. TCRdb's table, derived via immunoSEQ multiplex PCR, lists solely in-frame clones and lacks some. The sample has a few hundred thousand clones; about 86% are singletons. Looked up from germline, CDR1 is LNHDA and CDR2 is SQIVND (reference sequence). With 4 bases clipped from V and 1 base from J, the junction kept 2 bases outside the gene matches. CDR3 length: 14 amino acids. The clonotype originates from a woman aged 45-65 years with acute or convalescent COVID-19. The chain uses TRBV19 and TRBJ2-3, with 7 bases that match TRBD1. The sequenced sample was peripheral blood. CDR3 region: CASSKDRGTDTQYF. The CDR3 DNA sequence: TGTGCCAGTAGTAAAGACAGGGGCACAGATACGCAGTATTTT.